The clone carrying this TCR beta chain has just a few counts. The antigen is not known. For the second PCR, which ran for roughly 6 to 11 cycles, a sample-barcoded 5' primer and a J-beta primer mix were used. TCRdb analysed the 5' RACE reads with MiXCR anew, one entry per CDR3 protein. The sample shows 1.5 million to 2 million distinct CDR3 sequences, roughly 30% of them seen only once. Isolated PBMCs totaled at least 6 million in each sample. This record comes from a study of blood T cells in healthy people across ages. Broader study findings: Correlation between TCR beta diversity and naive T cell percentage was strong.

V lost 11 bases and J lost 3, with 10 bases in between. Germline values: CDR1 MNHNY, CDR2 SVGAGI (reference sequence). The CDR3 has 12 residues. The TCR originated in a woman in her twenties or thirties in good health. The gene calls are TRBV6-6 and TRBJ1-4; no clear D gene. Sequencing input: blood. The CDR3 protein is CAASAANEKLFF. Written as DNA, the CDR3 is TGTGCCGCATCAGCGGCTAATGAAAAACTGTTTTTT.